One and the same sample provided the 20 T cell receptor beta chains below, sequenced in a study of T cell changes during pregnancy in multiple sclerosis. Method: immunoSEQ multiplex PCR; TCRdb's copy keeps in-frame clones and lacks some. The table records approximately 29,000 clones, approximately 90% of them present only once. The sample here was CD8+ T cells from peripheral blood mononuclear cells, taken before pregnancy. Every receptor here comes from a female donor with multiple sclerosis, enrolled in a pregnancy study.

This clone was seen a handful of times. CDR3 sequence reads: CASSLEAERDTQYF. Here the CDR3 DNA reads TGTGCCAGCAGCTTAGAGGCAGAGCGGGATACGCAGTATTTT. The V gene is TRBV7-6, the J gene TRBJ2-3; D perhaps matches TRBD2 (5 bases). The germline V gene has CDR1 SGHVS and CDR2 FNYEAQ. Trimming took 1 base from V and 6 from J, leaving 11 bases between them. The CDR3 has 14 amino acids.

The chain is built from TRBV7-9 and TRBJ2-1; D is undetermined. The CDR3 is made up of 14 amino acids. The germline CDR1 and CDR2 sequences are SEHNR and FQNEAQ (reference sequence). V was pared by 0 bases and J by 10 bases, with 13 bases between. The CDR3 sequence is CASSLAGGLREQFF. In DNA form, the CDR3 reads TGTGCCAGCAGCTTAGCTGGCGGCTTAAGGGAGCAGTTCTTC.

The V call is TRBV7-9, the J call TRBJ1-5; 7 positions match TRBD1. The CDR3 has 14 amino acids. Germline assignment: CDR1 SEHNR and CDR2 FQNEAQ (reference sequence). The trim removed 5 bases at V and 5 bases at J, leaving 6 bases unmatched. CDR3 sequence reads: CASSLQGPYQPQHF. Written as DNA, the CDR3 is TGTGCCAGCAGCCTACAGGGGCCCTATCAGCCCCAGCATTTT. The full variable domain, rest sourced from reference TRBV7-9 and TRBJ1-5, is DTGVSQNPRHKITKRGQNVTFRCDPISEHNRLYWYRQTLGQGPEFLTYFQNEAQLEKSRLLSDRFSAERPKGSFSTLEIQRTEQGDSAMYLCASSLQGPYQPQHFGDGTRLSIL.

J is TRBJ2-2 and V is TRBV5-6, with D possibly matching TRBD1 (5 bases). V was trimmed by 2 bases and J by 3 bases, leaving 8 bases between them. Germline CDR1 is SGHDT and CDR2 is YYEEEE. The CDR3 consists of 14 residues. In nucleotides, the CDR3 is TGTGCCAGCAGCTTTCAGGGTGACACCGGGGAGCTGTTTTTT. Its translation: CASSFQGDTGELFF. Using reference TRBV5-6 and TRBJ2-2 for the parts outside the CDR3, the full variable domain is DAGVTQSPTHLIKTRGQQVTLRCSPKSGHDTVSWYQQALGQGPQFIFQYYEEEERQRGNFPDRFSGHQFPNYSSELNVNALLLGDSALYLCASSFQGDTGELFFGEGSRLTVL.

The CDR3 spells CARSLYSSTDTQYF. Written as DNA, the CDR3 is TGTGCCAGAAGCTTGTATTCTAGCACAGATACGCAGTATTTT. This rearrangement joins TRBV5-3 to TRBJ2-3; D remains ambiguous. TRBV5-3 is flagged as an ORF with uncertain function. V shed 1 base and J shed 0 bases, with 6 bases lying between them. The CDR3 runs 14 residues.

By its share, this clone is medium-sized. This chain connects TRBV7-9 to TRBJ1-5, with D maybe TRBD1 (5 bases). V lost 0 bases to trimming and J lost 3 bases, with 6 bases between them. The CDR3 is made up of 14 amino acids. Germline CDR1 reads SEHNR; CDR2 reads FQNEAQ (reference sequence). In nucleotides, the CDR3 is TGTGCCAGCAGCTTAGCGGGGCTCAATCAGCCCCAGCATTTT. It is translated as CASSLAGLNQPQHF.

The chain couples TRBV9 to TRBJ2-2; D perhaps matches TRBD2 (5 bases). There are 17 residues in the CDR3. The ends were cut back, 0 bases at V and 5 bases at J, with 17 bases in the middle. CDR1 and CDR2 (germline): SGDLS, YYNGEE. The CDR3 bases are TGTGCCAGCAGCGTAGAATGGCCTCCTCCGGGAACCGGGGAGCTGTTTTTT. This codes for CASSVEWPPPGTGELFF.

The chain carries TRBV27 and TRBJ1-2; the D gene is possibly TRBD1 (6 bases). Germline CDR1 reads MNHEY; CDR2 reads SMNVEV (reference sequence). V was cut by 0 bases and J by 5 bases, with 10 bases left in between. CDR3 size: 14 residues. DNA of the CDR3: TGTGCCAGCAGTTTATCCTCGGACAGTTATGGCTACACCTTC. Translation: CASSLSSDSYGYTF.

This chain links TRBV6-5 with TRBJ2-7; D possibly corresponds to TRBD1 (6 bases). Trimming cost V 7 bases and J 5 bases, with 9 bases left between them. The CDR3 runs to 11 residues. Germline V gene lookup returns CDR1 MNHEY and CDR2 SVGAGI. This CDR3 reads CASKDSHEQYF. The CDR3 coding sequence is TGTGCCAGCAAGGACAGCCACGAGCAGTACTTC.

The chain uses TRBV11-2 and TRBJ2-1; TRBD2 agrees at 8 bases. The CDR3 is 19 amino acids. CDR1 SGHAT and CDR2 FQNNGV come from the germline V gene. With V trimmed by 7 bases and J by 4 bases, 21 bases remained unmatched. The CDR3 protein is CASTESPGGREDLYNEQFF. CDR3 DNA: TGTGCCAGCACCGAAAGTCCCGGCGGGCGGGAGGACTTGTACAATGAGCAGTTCTTC.

The J gene is TRBJ1-2, the V gene TRBV7-9, with D possibly TRBD1 on 5 matching bases. Trimming stripped 5 bases from V and 3 bases from J, with 16 bases between. The CDR3 sequence is 15 residues long. The germline V gene has CDR1 SEHNR and CDR2 FQNEAQ (reference sequence). CDR3 nucleotide sequence: TGTGCCAGCAGCCCGGAGACAGCCCGAGACTATGGCTACACCTTC. The encoded protein is CASSPETARDYGYTF.

The chain joins TRBV6-5 to TRBJ2-3; D unclear. The CDR3 covers 15 residues. V shed 2 bases and J shed 4 bases, with 13 bases lying between them. The germline V gene has CDR1 MNHEY and CDR2 SVGAGI. CDR3: CASSYGYLDADTQYF. The CDR3 DNA reads as TGTGCCAGCAGTTACGGTTATCTAGACGCAGATACGCAGTATTTT.

This clone was observed once. The V and J genes are TRBV5-8 and TRBJ2-1; 7 bases map to TRBD2. Per the germline V gene, CDR1 is SGHTS and CDR2 is YDEGEE. The CDR3 totals 16 residues. V trimming: 0 bases; J trimming: 6 bases; junction bases outside the gene matches: 9. In DNA, the CDR3 is TGTGCCAGCAGCTTGGCCGGCGGGGGTAATGTCAATGAGCAGTTCTTC. Translated, it gives CASSLAGGGNVNEQFF.

The genes are TRBV28 and TRBJ2-1; 9 bases line up with TRBD2. The germline V gene encodes CDR1 MDHEN and CDR2 SYDVKM. The CDR3 is made up of 15 amino acids. The junction had 4 bases not matched to a gene; V was cut back by 3 bases and J by 4 bases. The CDR3 DNA reads as TGTGCCAGCAGTTTTAGCGGGAGAGAATACAATGAGCAGTTCTTC. It encodes CASSFSGREYNEQFF.

J is TRBJ1-3 and V is TRBV7-9; D is undetermined. Germline V gene data show CDR1 as SEHNR and CDR2 as FQNEAQ (reference sequence). V was shortened by 5 bases and J by 7 bases, with 9 bases between the two germline ends. The CDR3 runs 12 residues. CDR3 region: CASSRGGNTIYF. The CDR3 bases are TGTGCCAGCAGCCGCGGAGGGAACACCATATATTTT.

The chain combines TRBV27 with TRBJ1-1, with 7 positions matching TRBD1. This CDR3 comprises 13 residues. CDR1 and CDR2 from the germline V gene are MNHEY and SMNVEV (reference sequence). V lost 5 bases, J lost 4 bases, and 4 bases stayed unmatched. The CDR3 sequence: CASSPTGVTEAFF. The CDR3 bases are TGTGCCAGCAGTCCTACAGGGGTCACTGAAGCTTTCTTT.

This clone was observed a handful of times. V usage is TRBV5-8 and J usage is TRBJ2-7, with 10 bases identical to TRBD2. Germline V gives CDR1 SGHTS, CDR2 YDEGEE. V shed 0 bases, J shed 1 base, and the junction held 10 bases outside the gene matches. This CDR3 is 18 amino acids long. CDR3 loop: CASSLGDTGTSVSYEQYF. DNA for the CDR3: TGTGCCAGCAGCTTGGGAGATACCGGGACTAGCGTTTCCTACGAGCAGTACTTC.

This chain links TRBV6-1 with TRBJ2-7, with TRBD1 matching 7 bases. Germline V gives CDR1 MNHNS, CDR2 SASEGT. The CDR3 spans 13 residues. Losses at the gene ends were 5 bases for V and 1 base for J; bases not matched to a gene: 2. CDR3 sequence (DNA): TGTGCCAGCAGTTGGGACAGATCCTACGAGCAGTACTTC. The encoded protein is CASSWDRSYEQYF.

V gene TRBV7-6 combines with J gene TRBJ2-1; TRBD2 agrees at 14 bases. This CDR3 spans 18 amino acids. Germline assignment: CDR1 SGHVS and CDR2 FNYEAQ. J was trimmed by 7 bases and V by 4 bases; bases with no gene match: 12. The CDR3 bases are TGTGCCAGCAGCTACCTAATACCGACTAGCGGGAGGGCGAATGAGCAGTTCTTC. It codes for CASSYLIPTSGRANEQFF.

The chain uses TRBV19 and TRBJ1-1, with D unclear. Germline CDR1 reads LNHDA; CDR2 reads SQIVND (reference sequence). The CDR3 has 16 residues. The V gene lost 3 bases and the J gene lost 1 base, with 15 bases spanning the gap. The CDR3 protein is CASSITPLAANTEAFF. In DNA, the CDR3 is TGTGCCAGTAGTATCACTCCCCTCGCGGCGAACACTGAAGCTTTCTTT.